This entry describes one T cell receptor (beta chain). Antigen unknown. Germline values: CDR1 SQVTM, CDR2 ANQGSEA. The length of the CDR3 is 11 residues. With 7 bases clipped from V and 8 bases from J, the junction kept 5 bases outside the gene matches. This entry is derived from a study of T cell repertoires in cytomegalovirus infection. Findings and caveats of the study: Carriers of CMV plus the relevant HLA were identified by cumulative public TCR beta family frequency. It was HLA-C-restricted CMV-specific TCR beta clonotypes that dominated the response ex vivo.

A single record per CDR3 protein comes from TCRdb applying MiXCR to the reads. The sample lists 110,000 to 150,000 distinct CDR3 sequences, about 6% seen once, with more than 15% in the top ten. The receptor was isolated from a human donor in good health (CMV status not recorded). Some clones in this sample may be carry-over from other donors' samples. V gene TRBV29-1 combines with J gene TRBJ1-2, with 9 bases matching TRBD1. Sequencing input: PBMCs. The CDR3 coding sequence is TGCAGCGCAACGACAGGGGGGGGCTACACCTTC. Residues: CSATTGGGYTF.